Below are 11 T cell receptor beta chains sequenced from a single sample in a study of shared clonotypes between healthy human individuals. Produced via immunoSEQ multiplex PCR; TCRdb's table is partial and in-frame only. The table records hundreds of thousands of clones, about three quarters of them present only once. Sequencing was performed on PBMCs. The receptors originated from a woman aged 40 to 50 in good health. Some clones in this sample may be carry-over from other donors' samples.

The rearrangement uses TRBV28 and TRBJ1-5; possible D gene TRBD1, 6 bases. The CDR3 consists of 16 residues. Germline assignment: CDR1 MDHEN and CDR2 SYDVKM. V was shortened by 4 bases and J by 0 bases, with 13 bases between the two germline ends. Here the CDR3 reads CASSSPGHYSNQPQHF. The CDR3 nucleotides are TGTGCCAGCAGTTCCCCGGGACATTATAGCAATCAGCCCCAGCATTTT.

The V and J genes are TRBV5-1 and TRBJ2-5; D perhaps matches TRBD2 (6 bases). V lost 10 bases, J lost 5 bases, and 24 bases lay in between. Germline assignment: CDR1 SGHRS and CDR2 YFSETQ. The CDR3 has 15 amino acids. The CDR3 protein is CARNWRAPQEETQYF. The CDR3 DNA sequence: TGCGCCCGGAACTGGAGGGCCCCGCAGGAGGAGACCCAGTACTTC.

This clone came up a few times. The chain joins TRBV7-9 to TRBJ1-4; D uncertain. In germline, CDR1 is SEHNR, CDR2 FQNEAQ (reference sequence). The CDR3 runs 14 residues. V shed 3 bases and J shed 0 bases, with 5 bases lying between them. In nucleotides, the CDR3 is TGTGCCAGCAGCTTCTGGCCAACTAATGAAAAACTGTTTTTT. Translation: CASSFWPTNEKLFF.

The V call is TRBV29-1, the J call TRBJ1-1, with TRBD1 as a possible D gene (5 bases). Trimming took off 7 bases at V and 3 bases at J, with 12 bases between the two ends. The CDR3 spans 12 residues. Germline assignment: CDR1 SQVTM and CDR2 ANQGSEA. CDR3 DNA sequence: TGCAGCGCCCGAACGGGGGACACTGAAGCTTTCTTT. The encoded protein is CSARTGDTEAFF.

The gene calls are TRBV7-9 and TRBJ1-1, with 12 bases that match TRBD1. V was clipped by 5 bases and J by 1 base; unmatched bases: 2. Germline values: CDR1 SEHNR, CDR2 FQNEAQ (reference sequence). The CDR3 consists of 15 residues. The CDR3 region is CASSLGQGANTEAFF. DNA for the CDR3: TGTGCCAGCAGCCTGGGACAGGGGGCGAACACTGAAGCTTTCTTT.

This clone has only a few counts. This chain uses TRBV7-9 with TRBJ1-2; TRBD1 is a possible D gene (6 bases). The V end was cut by 4 bases, the J end by 3 bases, with 9 bases between. The germline gives CDR1 SEHNR, CDR2 FQNEAQ (reference sequence). This CDR3 has 13 amino acids. The DNA for the CDR3 is TGTGCCAGCAGCTACAACAGGGACTATGGCTACACCTTC. It is translated as CASSYNRDYGYTF.

This clone has a handful of counts. J is TRBJ2-1 and V is TRBV4-3; 8 positions match TRBD2. J was trimmed by 0 bases and V by 3 bases; bases with no gene match: 7. CDR1 and CDR2 from the germline V gene are LGHNA and YSLEER. The CDR3 has 17 amino acids. The DNA for the CDR3 is TGCGCCAGCAGCCAGAGACTAGCGCAAAGCTCCTACAATGAGCAGTTCTTC. The encoded protein is CASSQRLAQSSYNEQFF.

V usage is TRBV10-3 and J usage is TRBJ1-2, with 9 bases aligning to TRBD1. Germline assignment: CDR1 ENHRY and CDR2 SYGVKD. With 10 bases clipped from V and 10 bases from J, the junction kept 10 bases outside the gene matches. The CDR3 length is 12 residues. As DNA, the CDR3 is TGTGCCACCGGGGGGGACAGGGAAGTCTACACCTTC. Its translation: CATGGDREVYTF.

V and J are TRBV5-4 and TRBJ2-5, with D tentatively TRBD1 or TRBD2 (5 bases each). Germline V gives CDR1 SGHNT, CDR2 YYREEE (reference sequence). V lost 0 bases and J lost 2, with 17 bases in between. The length of the CDR3 is 17 residues. For the CDR3, the DNA is TGTGCCAGCAGCTTGGGGGGGAGTCAGTACCAACAAGAGACCCAGTACTTC. Its protein product is CASSLGGSQYQQETQYF.

This clone was seen many times. CDR3: CASSRGGAPNQPQHF. CDR3 in DNA: TGTGCCAGCAGCAGGGGGGGAGCCCCAAATCAGCCCCAGCATTTT. The chain recombines TRBV9 with TRBJ1-5, with a weak D call TRBD1 (6 bases). V was shortened by 4 bases and J by 4 bases, with 15 bases between the two germline ends. This CDR3 region has 15 residues. In germline, CDR1 is SGDLS, CDR2 YYNGEE.

The genes are TRBV27 and TRBJ2-3, with TRBD2 matching over 7 bases. CDR3 length equals 12 residues. The V segment lost 4 bases and the J segment 9 bases; nucleotides outside the gene matches: 4. CDR1 is MNHEY, CDR2 SMNVEV, per germline (reference sequence). CDR3 amino acids: CASSSSSGTQYF. As DNA, the CDR3 is TGTGCCAGCAGTTCCTCTAGCGGCACGCAGTATTTT.